This T cell receptor (beta chain) was sequenced during a study of blood T cell repertoires in COVID-19. The repertoire was sequenced with immunoSEQ multiplex PCR; TCRdb's copy has only in-frame clones and lacks some. The table lists 200,000 to 250,000 clones, under 90% of them singletons. What was sequenced was peripheral blood. The receptor comes from an elderly woman with acute or convalescent COVID-19.

The CDR3 nucleotides are TGTGCTGAAACTGCGGGGAACCAGCCCCAGCATTTT. Protein product: CAETAGNQPQHF. The chain uses TRBV28 and TRBJ1-5; no definite D call. The CDR3 spans 12 residues. Looked up from germline, CDR1 is MDHEN and CDR2 is SYDVKM.